The next 24 T cell receptor beta chains were all read from a single sample in a study of T-cell reconstitution after alpha-beta-depleted transplantation in children. Unique molecular identifiers were built into the TCRbeta library. TCRdb independently ran MiXCR on the PCR reads; one entry per CDR3 protein. The sample has around 400,000 distinct CDR3 sequences, around 9.9% seen once. Sequencing used PBMCs from the stem cell graft donor, obtained from the stem cell graft. The receptors shown here come from a human donor who donated a stem cell graft to a child with acute myeloid leukemia.

This rearrangement joins TRBV12-3 or TRBV12-4 to TRBJ2-1; TRBD1 aligns across 7 bases. This CDR3 has 12 residues. Trimming at V came to 5 bases and at J to 12 bases, leaving 7 bases not matched to a gene. The CDR3 spells CASSQYRGWQFF. The CDR3 nucleotides are TGTGCCAGCAGTCAGTACAGGGGTTGGCAGTTCTTC.

The sample holds a few counts of this clonotype. The J gene is TRBJ2-3, the V gene TRBV20-1, with D perhaps TRBD1 (5 bases). V was clipped by 2 bases and J by 1 base, with 10 bases between them. This CDR3 has 14 residues. The germline CDR1 and CDR2 sequences are DFQATT and SNEGSKA (reference sequence). CDR3 in amino acids: CSARPGQGTDTQYF. Written as DNA, the CDR3 is TGCAGTGCTAGACCTGGACAAGGCACAGATACGCAGTATTTT.

Points on this clonotype: A read error may be the cause here, since a much bigger clone is one base away. As the CDR3 is not closed by the conserved phenylalanine or tryptophan, this likely results from a read error. The rearrangement joins TRBV7-9 to TRBJ2-7, with D perhaps matching TRBD1 (6 bases). Trimming pared 3 bases from V and 4 bases from J, leaving 13 bases between. The CDR3 runs 14 residues. CDR1 is SEHNR and CDR2 is FQNEAQ in the germline V gene (reference sequence). This CDR3 reads CASSFTRTVYEQYA. The CDR3 bases are TGTGCCAGCAGCTTCACTAGGACAGTATACGAGCAGTACGCC.

V and J are TRBV6-5 and TRBJ1-1; D gene unclear. This CDR3 comprises 13 residues. V was trimmed by 2 bases and J by 2 bases, leaving 6 bases between them. Germline assignment: CDR1 MNHEY and CDR2 SVGAGI. The CDR3 DNA reads TGTGCCAGCAGTTACGGGATAAACACTGAAGCTTTCTTT. The encoded protein is CASSYGINTEAFF.

The chain recombines TRBV12-3 or TRBV12-4 with TRBJ2-1, with TRBD2 matching over 8 bases. V lost 5 bases and J lost 9; bases outside the gene matches: 9. The CDR3 is made up of 14 amino acids. The CDR3 loop is CASSPRAGAGEQFF. The DNA of the CDR3 is TGTGCCAGCAGTCCCAGAGCGGGAGCTGGTGAGCAGTTCTTC.

V usage is TRBV20-1 and J usage is TRBJ2-7, with 12 bases identical to TRBD1. CDR3 size: 16 residues. Germline CDR1 is DFQATT and CDR2 is SNEGSKA (reference sequence). Unmatched junction bases numbered 8, after V lost 0 bases and J lost 5 bases. The CDR3 region is CSARDTPGQGAHEQYF. CDR3 DNA: TGCAGTGCTAGAGATACCCCGGGACAGGGGGCCCACGAGCAGTACTTC.

The table lists this clonotype with many counts. This rearrangement joins TRBV5-1 to TRBJ1-1, with D possibly being TRBD1 (5 bases). V was shortened by 0 bases and J by 4 bases, with 10 bases between the two germline ends. The CDR3 spans 14 residues. Germline CDR1 is SGHRS and CDR2 is YFSETQ. CDR3 sequence (DNA): TGCGCCAGCAGCTTGGTAGGGGACGGCACTGAAGCTTTCTTT. Translation gives CASSLVGDGTEAFF.

This chain links TRBV6-2 or TRBV6-3 with TRBJ2-4, with no clear D. This CDR3 is built from 12 residues. Per germline, CDR1 MNHEY and CDR2 SVGEGT. V lost 2 bases to trimming and J lost 2 bases, with 1 base between them. The chain's CDR3 is CASSYTKNIQYF. The CDR3 DNA is TGTGCCAGCAGTTACACCAAAAACATTCAGTACTTC.

This chain links TRBV20-1 with TRBJ1-1; D perhaps matches TRBD1 (5 bases). CDR1 and CDR2 from the germline V gene are DFQATT and SNEGSKA (reference sequence). Trimming pared 5 bases from V and 4 bases from J, leaving 14 bases between. CDR3 length equals 13 residues. CDR3 region: CSADRRGTTEAFF. In DNA, the CDR3 is TGCAGTGCTGACCGACGGGGGACCACTGAAGCTTTCTTT.

The J gene is TRBJ2-1, the V gene TRBV30; D is possibly TRBD1 (5 bases). The CDR3 runs to 14 residues. Trimming took 5 bases from V and 3 from J, leaving 14 bases between them. The germline gives CDR1 GTSNPN, CDR2 SVGIG (reference sequence). As DNA, the CDR3 is TGTGCCTGGGAGGTTGGGGCGAGCTACAATGAGCAGTTCTTC. Translation gives CAWEVGASYNEQFF.

The chain has TRBV20-1 and TRBJ2-1; 14 bases are shared with TRBD2. Germline assignment: CDR1 DFQATT and CDR2 SNEGSKA (reference sequence). J was trimmed by 4 bases and V by 6 bases; bases with no gene match: 5. This CDR3 has 15 residues. For the CDR3, the DNA is TGCAGTGCACAGGGACTAGCGGGAGTTTACAATGAGCAGTTCTTC. Protein product: CSAQGLAGVYNEQFF.

This rearrangement joins TRBV7-6 to TRBJ2-5, with TRBD1 matching over 7 bases. The CDR3 length is 15 residues. The trim removed 5 bases at V and 4 bases at J, leaving 10 bases unmatched. Germline V gene lookup returns CDR1 SGHVS and CDR2 FNYEAQ. The CDR3, as DNA: TGTGCCAGCAGCCCGCGGGTAGGGGGCCTAGAGACCCAGTACTTC. It codes for CASSPRVGGLETQYF.

The chain employs TRBV29-1 and TRBJ1-1, with TRBD1 as a possible D gene (6 bases). Germline assignment: CDR1 SQVTM and CDR2 ANQGSEA. The V and J ends lost 8 bases and 7 bases respectively, with 11 bases between them. The CDR3 is made up of 10 amino acids. CDR3 sequence reads: CSTGQSEAFF. The CDR3 DNA reads TGCAGCACAGGACAGAGTGAAGCTTTCTTT.

V usage is TRBV5-1 and J usage is TRBJ2-7, with 10 bases fitting TRBD2. The ends lost 3 bases at V and 2 bases at J; junction bases unmatched: 2. Germline CDR1 reads SGHRS; CDR2 reads YFSETQ. The CDR3 covers 14 residues. The DNA for the CDR3 is TGCGCCAGCAGCTGGACTAGCGGTACCTACGAGCAGTACTTC. It specifies CASSWTSGTYEQYF.

In its sample, this clonotype was seen many times. V gene TRBV29-1 combines with J gene TRBJ2-3; 9 bases match TRBD2. CDR1 and CDR2 from the germline V gene are SQVTM and ANQGSEA. CDR3 length equals 14 residues. J gave up 2 bases and V 6 bases, and 6 bases lay outside the gene matches. Written as DNA, the CDR3 is TGCAGCGTAGCTAGCGGGAACCCCACAGATACGCAGTATTTT. Translating gives CSVASGNPTDTQYF.

This clonotype has a handful of counts. The CDR3 sequence is CASGLMTSGMPYEQYF. In nucleotides, the CDR3 is TGTGCTAGTGGTTTGATGACTAGCGGGATGCCCTACGAGCAGTACTTC. V is TRBV12-5 and J is TRBJ2-7; TRBD2 matches 11 bases. This CDR3 is built from 16 residues. CDR1 and CDR2 (germline): LGHNT, FRNRAP. After removal of 2 bases from V and 2 bases from J, the junction contained 5 bases not matched to a gene. Together with reference TRBV12-5 and TRBJ2-7, the CDR3 gives the full variable domain: DARVTQTPRHKVTEMGQEVTMRCQPILGHNTVFWYRQTMMQGLELLAYFRNRAPLDDSGMPKDRFSAEMPDATLATLKIQPSEPRDSAVYFCASGLMTSGMPYEQYFGPGTRLTVT.

This chain connects TRBV7-3 to TRBJ2-1; TRBD1 agrees at 7 bases. Germline CDR1 is SGHTA and CDR2 is FQGTGA. Trimming removed 1 base from V and 5 bases from J; junction bases left unmatched: 2. This CDR3 contains 14 residues. DNA for the CDR3: TGTGCCAGCAGCTTAAACAGGGGAAACAATGAGCAGTTCTTC. Protein sequence: CASSLNRGNNEQFF.

A few counts support this clonotype. CDR3 amino acids: CASSLDGAGNQPQHF. Written as DNA, the CDR3 is TGCGCCAGCAGCTTGGATGGGGCCGGCAATCAGCCCCAGCATTTT. This chain links TRBV5-1 with TRBJ1-5, with a weak D call TRBD1 (5 bases). The length of the CDR3 is 15 residues. V shed 0 bases and J shed 2 bases, with 9 bases lying between them. Germline V gene sequence: CDR1 SGHRS, CDR2 YFSETQ.

This clonotype was counted between two and nine times. This chain uses TRBV5-5 with TRBJ2-1; TRBD1 matches 9 bases. The germline CDR1 and CDR2 sequences are SGHKS and YYEKEE (reference sequence). The junction had 4 bases not matched to a gene; V was cut back by 4 bases and J by 2 bases. The CDR3 is 15 residues long. The CDR3 nucleotides read TGTGCCAGCAGCCCGGGACAGGGCACCTACAATGAGCAGTTCTTC. Translation gives CASSPGQGTYNEQFF.

The gene calls are TRBV6-5 and TRBJ1-5; a weak D match, TRBD1 (6 bases). Germline loops: CDR1 MNHEY, CDR2 SVGAGI. The CDR3 is made up of 16 amino acids. Trimming removed 5 bases from V and 7 bases from J, with 21 bases in between. The CDR3 spells CASSQGIGGASQPQHF. The CDR3, as DNA: TGTGCCAGCAGTCAGGGGATAGGAGGGGCGAGCCAGCCCCAGCATTTT.

This clonotype was seen many times. The chain links TRBV30 to TRBJ2-1; TRBD2 might be the D (6 bases). Germline assignment: CDR1 GTSNPN and CDR2 SVGIG (reference sequence). The CDR3 consists of 17 residues. V was trimmed by 0 bases and J by 6 bases, leaving 21 bases between them. The CDR3 DNA sequence: TGTGCCTGGAGTGTACGTCACTGGACTAAGGAGAGCAATGAGCAGTTCTTC. As protein: CAWSVRHWTKESNEQFF.

The chain combines TRBV6-1 with TRBJ2-2; no clear D gene. The CDR3 loop spans 15 amino acids. Germline values: CDR1 MNHNS, CDR2 SASEGT. V was trimmed by 1 base and J by 4 bases, leaving 10 bases between them. This CDR3 is CASSEGQPPTGELFF. For the CDR3, the DNA is TGTGCCAGCAGTGAAGGGCAGCCTCCCACCGGGGAGCTGTTTTTT.

This clonotype was counted only a few times. For the CDR3, the DNA is TGCAGTGCTCGGGACAGCAAAAATAGCAATCAGCCCCAGCATTTT. Its translation: CSARDSKNSNQPQHF. The V and J genes are TRBV20-1 and TRBJ1-5; 7 bases are shared with TRBD1. Per the germline V gene, CDR1 is DFQATT and CDR2 is SNEGSKA (reference sequence). J lost 0 bases, V lost 5 bases, and 7 bases had no gene match. This CDR3 is built from 15 residues.

This clonotype has a handful of counts. The rearrangement joins TRBV10-3 to TRBJ2-7; TRBD2 aligns across 10 bases. Germline CDR1 is ENHRY and CDR2 is SYGVKD. The CDR3 consists of 14 residues. The V segment lost 11 bases and the J segment 4 bases; nucleotides outside the gene matches: 11. The CDR3: CAVRFSGRMYEQYF. The CDR3 DNA reads as TGTGCCGTTCGCTTTAGCGGGAGGATGTACGAGCAGTACTTC.